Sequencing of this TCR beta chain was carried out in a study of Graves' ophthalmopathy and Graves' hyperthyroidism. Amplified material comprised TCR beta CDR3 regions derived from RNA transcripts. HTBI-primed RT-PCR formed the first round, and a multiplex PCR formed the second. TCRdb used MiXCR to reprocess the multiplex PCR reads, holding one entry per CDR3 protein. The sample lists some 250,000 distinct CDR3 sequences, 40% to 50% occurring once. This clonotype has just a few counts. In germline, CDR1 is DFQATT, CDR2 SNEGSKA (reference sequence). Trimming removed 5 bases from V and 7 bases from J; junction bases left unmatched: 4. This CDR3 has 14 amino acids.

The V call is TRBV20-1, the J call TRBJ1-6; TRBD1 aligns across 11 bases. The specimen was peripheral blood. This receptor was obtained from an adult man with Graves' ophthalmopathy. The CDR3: CSAWTGGMNSPLHF. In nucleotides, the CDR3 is TGCAGTGCTTGGACAGGGGGCATGAATTCACCCCTCCACTTT.